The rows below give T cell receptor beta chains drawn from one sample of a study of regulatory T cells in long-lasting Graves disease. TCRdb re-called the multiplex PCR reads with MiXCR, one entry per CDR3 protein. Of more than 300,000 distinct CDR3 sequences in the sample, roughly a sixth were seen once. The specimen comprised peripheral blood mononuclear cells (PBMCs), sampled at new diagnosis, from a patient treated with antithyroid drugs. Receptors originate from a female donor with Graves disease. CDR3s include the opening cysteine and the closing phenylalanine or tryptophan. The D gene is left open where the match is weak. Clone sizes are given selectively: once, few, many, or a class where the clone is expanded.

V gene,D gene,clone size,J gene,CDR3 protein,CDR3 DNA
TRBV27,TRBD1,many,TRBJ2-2,CASSTWTGWGTGELFF,TGTGCCAGCAGTACATGGACAGGTTGGGGCACCGGGGAGCTGTTTTTT
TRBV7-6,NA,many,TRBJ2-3,CASSLGGTYTDTQYF,TGTGCCAGCAGCTTAGGCGGGACTTATACAGATACGCAGTATTTT
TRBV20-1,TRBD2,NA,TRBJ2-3,CSAYLMLTSGRTDTQYF,TGCAGTGCCTACCTCATGCTGACTAGCGGGAGAACAGATACGCAGTATTTT
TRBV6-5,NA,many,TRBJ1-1,CASSYSTANTEAFF,TGTGCCAGCAGTTACTCGACCGCTAACACTGAAGCTTTCTTT
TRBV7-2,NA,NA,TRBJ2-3,CASSLVQATDTQYF,TGTGCCAGCAGCTTAGTACAGGCTACAGATACGCAGTATTTT
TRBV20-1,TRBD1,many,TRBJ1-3,CSAGGQGGGNTIYF,TGCAGTGCTGGAGGACAGGGAGGTGGAAACACCATATATTTT
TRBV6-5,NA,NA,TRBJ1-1,CASSYHRGNTEAFF,TGTGCCAGCAGTTACCATCGGGGCAACACTGAAGCTTTCTTT
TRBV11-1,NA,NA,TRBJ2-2,CASSFRQPGELFF,TGTGCCAGCAGCTTCAGACAGCCCGGGGAGCTGTTTTTT
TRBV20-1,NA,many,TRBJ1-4,CSARKGHPNEKLFF,TGCAGTGCTAGAAAGGGGCACCCGAATGAAAAACTGTTTTTT
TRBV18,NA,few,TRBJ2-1,CASSPPVVNEQFF,TGTGCCAGCTCACCACCGGTCGTAAATGAGCAGTTCTTC